Each of the 28 T cell receptor beta chains below was sequenced from the same sample in a study of PD-1 blockade in classical Hodgkin lymphoma. Brentuximab vedotin exposure varied among the patients, all of whom had relapsed after autologous stem cell transplantation. Sequencing used immunoSEQ multiplex PCR; TCRdb keeps in-frame clones, though not all of them. The sample includes about 93,000 clones, around 90% of them seen just once. Sample: peripheral blood mononuclear cells (PBMCs), taken before the second cycle of nivolumab. The receptors derive from a human donor with classical Hodgkin lymphoma.

The CDR3 loop is CASSIGPSEQYF. CDR3 in DNA: TGTGCCAGTAGTATAGGGCCCTCGGAGCAGTACTTC. This sequence joins TRBV19 and TRBJ2-7; D uncertain. V lost 1 base, J lost 7 bases, and 8 bases lay in between. Germline values: CDR1 LNHDA, CDR2 SQIVND (reference sequence). This CDR3 is built from 12 residues.

The CDR3 DNA follows: TGCGCCAGCAGCTTCTCGGGACGGCTTAATGAAAAACTGTTTTTT. Amino acid sequence: CASSFSGRLNEKLFF. V and J are TRBV5-1 and TRBJ1-4, with TRBD1 as a possible D gene (5 bases). The germline V and J ends were trimmed by 2 bases and 4 bases, with 12 bases remaining between them. Germline CDR1 and CDR2: SGHRS and YFSETQ. This CDR3 is 15 amino acids long.

The J gene is TRBJ2-1, the V gene TRBV6-5, with TRBD2 as a possible D gene (6 bases). V lost 8 bases, J lost 5 bases, and 19 bases lay in between. CDR1 is MNHEY and CDR2 is SVGAGI in the germline V gene. The CDR3 totals 15 residues. In DNA, the CDR3 is TGTGCCAGCCATGGGGTTTCGCGGGACCACAATGAGCAGTTCTTC. Translated, it gives CASHGVSRDHNEQFF.

The V and J genes are TRBV28 and TRBJ1-2; D is possibly TRBD1 (5 bases). CDR1 MDHEN and CDR2 SYDVKM come from the germline V gene. Trimming removed 2 bases from V and 3 bases from J, with 10 bases in between. The CDR3 consists of 14 residues. CDR3 in DNA: TGTGCCAGCAGTTTAGCGGGCAGGGACTATGGCTACACCTTC. The encoded protein is CASSLAGRDYGYTF.

V is TRBV10-3 and J is TRBJ2-3; 7 positions match TRBD2. Trimming took 4 bases from V and 2 from J; bases not matched to a gene: 3. CDR1 and CDR2 (germline): ENHRY, SYGVKD. This CDR3 comprises 14 residues. The CDR3 is CAISGAGNTDTQYF. DNA of the CDR3: TGTGCCATCAGTGGAGCGGGAAACACAGATACGCAGTATTTT.

The chain combines TRBV5-1 with TRBJ2-7; 8 nucleotides line up with TRBD1. The CDR3 is 17 residues long. V lost 4 bases and J lost 6; bases outside the gene matches: 18. Germline V gene sequence: CDR1 SGHRS, CDR2 YFSETQ. As DNA, the CDR3 is TGCGCCAGCAGCCTCAACAGGGGGACCAACCAAAAGGCCGAGCAGTACTTC. Encoded protein: CASSLNRGTNQKAEQYF.

J is TRBJ2-7 and V is TRBV5-1, with 7 nucleotides matching TRBD2. Trimming at V came to 0 bases and at J to 5 bases, leaving 5 bases not matched to a gene. The CDR3 spans 14 residues. Germline loops: CDR1 SGHRS, CDR2 YFSETQ. CDR3 sequence reads: CASSLEAGVDEQYF. DNA of the CDR3: TGCGCCAGCAGCTTGGAGGCGGGAGTTGACGAGCAGTACTTC.

V usage is TRBV28 and J usage is TRBJ2-3; maybe TRBD2 (5 bases). Germline lookup yields CDR1 MDHEN and CDR2 SYDVKM. CDR3 length: 12 residues. The ends were cut back, 3 bases at V and 9 bases at J, with 10 bases in the middle. Here the CDR3 reads CASSFTGSTQYF. The CDR3, as DNA: TGTGCCAGCAGTTTCACGGGAAGCACGCAGTATTTT.

V and J are TRBV2 and TRBJ2-1; 11 bases are shared with TRBD2. Germline CDR1 reads SNHLY; CDR2 reads FYNNEI. V dropped 8 bases and J dropped 3; count of bases not matched to a gene: 9. CDR3 length: 16 amino acids. CDR3 sequence (DNA): TGTGCCAGCGCGGGGGGACTAGCGGATCTCTACAATGAGCAGTTCTTC. Its translation is CASAGGLADLYNEQFF.

The rearrangement links TRBV18 to TRBJ1-3; no clear D gene. Trimming removed 3 bases at V and 2 bases at J, with 14 bases between. The CDR3 contains 16 residues. Germline V lookup: CDR1 KGHSH, CDR2 LQKENI. CDR3 nucleotides: TGTGCCAGCTCACCCCCCGGTGGAGCGACTGGAAACACCATATATTTT. The encoded protein is CASSPPGGATGNTIYF.

V usage is TRBV7-6 and J usage is TRBJ1-2; D unresolved. Looked up from germline, CDR1 is SGHVS and CDR2 is FNYEAQ. The germline V and J ends were trimmed by 3 bases and 8 bases, with 10 bases remaining between them. The CDR3 is 12 amino acids. CDR3 residues: CASSFASGGYTF. The CDR3 region has the DNA TGTGCCAGCAGCTTCGCAAGCGGAGGCTACACCTTC.

This sequence joins TRBV5-6 and TRBJ1-6; D is undetermined. V shed 4 bases and J shed 10 bases, with 15 bases lying between them. This CDR3 contains 14 residues. Germline V gene data show CDR1 as SGHDT and CDR2 as YYEEEE. For the CDR3, the DNA is TGTGCCAGCAGCCGGGTGGCAGTGGGGTCACCCCTCCACTTT. Protein: CASSRVAVGSPLHF.

The V call is TRBV6-1, the J call TRBJ2-4; a possible D gene is TRBD1 (5 bases). The CDR3 runs to 11 residues. V was pared by 5 bases and J by 11 bases, with 10 bases between. Germline V gives CDR1 MNHNS, CDR2 SASEGT. CDR3 loop: CASSSPRVQYF. In DNA, the CDR3 is TGTGCCAGCAGTTCACCCAGGGTTCAGTACTTC.

This chain joins TRBV5-6 and TRBJ1-3, with TRBD1 as a possible D gene (6 bases). Germline V gene sequence: CDR1 SGHDT, CDR2 YYEEEE. V was clipped by 0 bases and J by 9 bases, with 16 bases between them. The CDR3 is made up of 15 amino acids. CDR3 nucleotide sequence: TGTGCCAGCAGCTTGGGACAGGACCTCCGGGGCACCATATATTTT. Its translation is CASSLGQDLRGTIYF.

V usage is TRBV9 and J usage is TRBJ1-5, with D unclear. This CDR3 region has 13 residues. V lost 2 bases to trimming and J lost 3 bases, with 6 bases between them. CDR1 is SGDLS, CDR2 YYNGEE, per germline. The CDR3 region is CASSVGVNQPQHF. The CDR3 DNA is TGTGCCAGCAGCGTCGGGGTCAATCAGCCCCAGCATTTT. The full variable domain, in which reference TRBV9 and TRBJ1-5 provide the parts outside the CDR3, is DSGVTQTPKHLITATGQRVTLRCSPRSGDLSVYWYQQSLDQGLQFLIQYYNGEERAKGNILERFSAQQFPDLHSELNLSSLELGDSALYFCASSVGVNQPQHFGDGTRLSIL.

The rearrangement joins TRBV11-3 to TRBJ2-7, with D uncertain. Trimming took off 5 bases at V and 7 bases at J, with 12 bases between the two ends. Germline V gene lookup returns CDR1 SGHNT and CDR2 YENEEA. The length of the CDR3 is 12 residues. The chain's CDR3 is CASSRFTLEQYF. DNA for the CDR3: TGTGCCAGCAGCCGGTTTACGCTTGAGCAGTACTTC.

This chain connects TRBV18 to TRBJ1-1; D unresolved. V lost 1 base to trimming and J lost 1 base, with 10 bases between them. The CDR3 loop spans 15 amino acids. Germline CDR1 is KGHSH and CDR2 is LQKENI. CDR3 sequence: CASSPLPGPNTEAFF. Written as DNA, the CDR3 is TGTGCCAGCTCACCACTTCCAGGACCGAACACTGAAGCTTTCTTT. The full variable domain, completed using reference TRBV18 and TRBJ1-1, is NAGVMQNPRHLVRRRGQEARLRCSPMKGHSHVYWYRQLPEEGLKFMVYLQKENIIDESGMPKERFSAEFPKEGPSILRIQQVVRGDSAAYFCASSPLPGPNTEAFFGQGTRLTVV.

This chain connects TRBV5-5 to TRBJ2-1; TRBD2 matches at 8 bases. The CDR3 consists of 16 residues. From germline, CDR1 is SGHKS and CDR2 YYEKEE (reference sequence). V trimming: 3 bases; J trimming: 5 bases; junction bases outside the gene matches: 10. The CDR3 nucleotides read TGTGCCAGCAGCTGGGCGGCGCGGGAGGCCGACAATGAGCAGTTCTTC. Amino acid sequence: CASSWAAREADNEQFF. The full variable domain, its missing parts supplied by reference TRBV5-5 and TRBJ2-1, is DAGVTQSPTHLIKTRGQQVTLRCSPISGHKSVSWYQQVLGQGPQFIFQYYEKEERGRGNFPDRFSARQFPNYSSELNVNALLLGDSALYLCASSWAAREADNEQFFGPGTRLTVL.

The V gene is TRBV19, the J gene TRBJ2-1; 9 bases are shared with TRBD2. V lost 5 bases to trimming and J lost 5 bases; unmatched junction nucleotides: 16. Germline values: CDR1 LNHDA, CDR2 SQIVND (reference sequence). The CDR3 loop spans 18 amino acids. CDR3 loop: CASSDNQPVRLADNEQFF. CDR3 nucleotide sequence: TGTGCCAGTAGTGATAACCAACCTGTAAGACTAGCGGACAATGAGCAGTTCTTC. The variable domain in full, completed from reference TRBV19 and TRBJ2-1, reads DGGITQSPKYLFRKEGQNVTLSCEQNLNHDAMYWYRQDPGQGLRLIYYSQIVNDFQKGDIAEGYSVSREKKESFPLTVTSAQKNPTAFYLCASSDNQPVRLADNEQFFGPGTRLTVL.

The chain carries TRBV28 and TRBJ1-1; maybe TRBD1 (5 bases). V was trimmed by 1 base and J by 6 bases, leaving 18 bases between them. This CDR3 is built from 16 residues. CDR1 and CDR2 (germline): MDHEN, SYDVKM. CDR3 sequence: CASSLSGTNVIPEAFF. CDR3 DNA: TGTGCCAGCAGTTTATCCGGGACCAACGTCATCCCTGAAGCTTTCTTT. Together with reference TRBV28 and TRBJ1-1, the CDR3 gives the full variable domain: DVKVTQSSRYLVKRTGEKVFLECVQDMDHENMFWYRQDPGLGLRLIYFSYDVKMKEKGDIPEGYSVSREKKERFSLILESASTNQTSMYLCASSLSGTNVIPEAFFGQGTRLTVV.

This clone was counted once. At one boundary the junction diverges from the germline segment, which might be a read error. The chain joins TRBV10-2 to TRBJ1-4; D not resolved. The germline V gene has CDR1 WSHSY and CDR2 SAAADI. This CDR3 has 12 residues. Here the CDR3 reads CASSEAGRQISF. CDR3 sequence (DNA): TGCGCCAGCAGTGAGGCGGGCAGGCAAATCTCCTTT.

The chain employs TRBV30 and TRBJ2-5, with D perhaps TRBD1 (6 bases). Trimming shortened V by 1 base and J by 5 bases, and 23 bases separated the two germline ends. CDR1 is GTSNPN and CDR2 is SVGIG in the germline V gene (reference sequence). The CDR3 loop spans 17 amino acids. The CDR3 is CAWSGGSGLNRGETQYF. DNA for the CDR3: TGTGCCTGGAGTGGAGGGAGCGGCCTTAATAGGGGGGAGACCCAGTACTTC.

The chain employs TRBV5-3 and TRBJ2-3, with 13 bases matching TRBD2. TRBV5-3 has ORF status, its function being uncertain. The V gene end was trimmed by 5 bases and the J gene end by 1 base; junction bases not matched to a gene: 7. The CDR3 covers 17 residues. The chain's CDR3 is CARSLNGLAGGTDTQYF. The CDR3 DNA follows: TGTGCCAGAAGTTTGAACGGACTAGCGGGGGGCACAGATACGCAGTATTTT.

This sequence joins TRBV28 and TRBJ1-1; no clear D. CDR1 is MDHEN, CDR2 SYDVKM, per germline. Trimming stripped 3 bases from V and 9 bases from J, with 5 bases between. This CDR3 contains 10 residues. The CDR3, as DNA: TGTGCCAGCAGTTTCGAAAAAGCTTTCTTT. It specifies CASSFEKAFF.

V is TRBV5-1 and J is TRBJ2-3, with 7 bases that match TRBD2. Germline CDR1 and CDR2: SGHRS and YFSETQ. V gave up 1 base and J gave up 0 bases; unmatched junction bases: 5. The CDR3 contains 16 residues. The CDR3 DNA is TGCGCCAGCAGCTTGTCCGAACTAGCGAGCACAGATACGCAGTATTTT. As protein: CASSLSELASTDTQYF.

The V call is TRBV25-1, the J call TRBJ1-5; 7 bases align to TRBD1. Per germline, CDR1 MGHDK and CDR2 SYGVNS. There are 14 residues in the CDR3. V lost 5 bases, J lost 6 bases, and 7 bases stayed unmatched. CDR3 nucleotide sequence: TGTGCCAGCAGTCATACAGGGGAGGGTCAGCCCCAGCATTTT. It specifies CASSHTGEGQPQHF.

The V call is TRBV11-2, the J call TRBJ2-1; 9 nucleotides line up with TRBD1. This CDR3 spans 11 amino acids. V dropped 5 bases and J dropped 14; count of bases not matched to a gene: 4. Germline CDR1 and CDR2: SGHAT and FQNNGV. In nucleotides, the CDR3 is TGTGCCAGCAGCGGGACAGGGATGAAGTTCTTC. As protein: CASSGTGMKFF.

This sequence joins TRBV13 and TRBJ2-3, with D perhaps TRBD2 (6 bases). Trimming shortened V by 2 bases and J by 3 bases, and 24 bases separated the two germline ends. Germline-derived CDR1 and CDR2 are PRHDT and FYEKMQ (reference sequence). CDR3 length: 19 amino acids. The CDR3, as DNA: TGTGCCAGCAGCTTATTCCGGTCTCTAGCGCTGCAAAGTACAGATACGCAGTATTTT. It encodes CASSLFRSLALQSTDTQYF.